This T cell receptor (beta chain) appears in the sequencing data of a study of T cell responses to AZD1222 COVID-19 vaccine. General study findings and limits: The reported proportion of spike-specific TCRs targeting unmutated variant regions was nearly half.

A note on this clone: Its matching antigen is unknown.

CDR3 length: 13 residues. The V and J ends lost 8 bases and 6 bases respectively, with 14 bases between them. The assay was immunoSEQ multiplex PCR, and TCRdb's table has in-frame clones only and misses some. The sample carries more than 150,000 clones, 88% recorded once. The sample was peripheral blood, taken on day 0 of AZD1222 vaccination. The rearrangement joins TRBV12-3 or TRBV12-4 to TRBJ1-5; D is perhaps TRBD1 (6 bases). The receptor was derived from an adult in good health. The CDR3 DNA is TGTGCCAGCTTACAGGGAATGAGTCAGCCCCAGCATTTT. It codes for CASLQGMSQPQHF.